Presented here are 27 T cell receptor beta chains from one specimen sequenced in a study of blood T cell repertoires in COVID-19. Assay used: immunoSEQ multiplex PCR; TCRdb lists only in-frame clones, some missing. The sample carries approximately 100,000 clones, approximately 88% recorded once. The specimen was peripheral blood. The receptors stem from a woman aged 55-70 years with acute or convalescent COVID-19.

The chain carries TRBV14 and TRBJ2-2, with 8 bases identical to TRBD2. The CDR3 has 19 amino acids. The V gene end was trimmed by 3 bases and the J gene end by 3 bases; junction bases not matched to a gene: 15. From germline, CDR1 is SGHDN and CDR2 FVKESK. CDR3 DNA sequence: TGTGCCAGCAGCCAGTTGCCGGAGGTCACTAGCGGCTACACCGGGGAGCTGTTTTTT. This codes for CASSQLPEVTSGYTGELFF.

The gene calls are TRBV5-1 and TRBJ2-1; D might be TRBD2 (5 bases). V lost 0 bases and J 7 bases, leaving 11 bases between the germline ends. The CDR3 sequence is 14 residues long. The germline V gene encodes CDR1 SGHRS and CDR2 YFSETQ. This CDR3 is CASSLAPGENEQFF. The CDR3 nucleotides are TGCGCCAGCAGCTTGGCTCCTGGGGAGAATGAGCAGTTCTTC.

The chain couples TRBV7-2 to TRBJ1-5; TRBD1 is a possible D gene (5 bases). V was pared by 1 base and J by 0 bases, with 7 bases between. The germline CDR1 and CDR2 sequences are SGHTA and FQGNSA. The CDR3 contains 15 residues. CDR3 protein: CASSLVGVSNQPQHF. The CDR3 DNA follows: TGTGCCAGCAGCTTAGTAGGGGTTAGCAATCAGCCCCAGCATTTT.

The V gene is TRBV19, the J gene TRBJ1-2; 12 nucleotides line up with TRBD1. The CDR3 runs to 14 residues. The germline V gene has CDR1 LNHDA and CDR2 SQIVND (reference sequence). Trimming removed 6 bases from V and 3 bases from J; junction bases left unmatched: 2. CDR3 DNA sequence: TGTGCCAGTAGCGGGACAGGGGGCGACTATGGCTACACCTTC. It is translated as CASSGTGGDYGYTF.

The CDR3 loop is CASRQASYEQYF. The CDR3, as DNA: TGTGCCAGCCGACAGGCCTCCTACGAGCAGTACTTC. V usage is TRBV28 and J usage is TRBJ2-7, with D possibly matching TRBD1 (6 bases). The germline V and J ends were trimmed by 8 bases and 0 bases, with 8 bases remaining between them. The CDR3 contains 12 residues. CDR1 is MDHEN and CDR2 is SYDVKM in the germline V gene.

The V gene is TRBV7-3, the J gene TRBJ2-5; weak D call: TRBD2 (6 bases). In germline, CDR1 is SGHTA, CDR2 FQGTGA. The CDR3 covers 14 residues. The V end was cut by 5 bases, the J end by 5 bases, with 15 bases between. CDR3 in amino acids: CASSRSGLGETQYF. The CDR3 nucleotides read TGTGCCAGCAGCCGTAGCGGTTTGGGGGAGACCCAGTACTTC.

This chain joins TRBV29-1 and TRBJ2-1; the match to TRBD2 covers 7 bases. The trim removed 7 bases at V and 0 bases at J, leaving 3 bases unmatched. The germline V gene encodes CDR1 SQVTM and CDR2 ANQGSEA. CDR3 size: 13 residues. The CDR3 DNA follows: TGCAGCGCAACGGGGGGCTCCTACAATGAGCAGTTCTTC. Its translation: CSATGGSYNEQFF.

The chain combines TRBV5-4 with TRBJ2-3, with 14 bases fitting TRBD2. The germline V gene has CDR1 SGHNT and CDR2 YYREEE (reference sequence). The CDR3 consists of 17 residues. The V segment lost 0 bases and the J segment 6 bases; nucleotides outside the gene matches: 6. CDR3 sequence reads: CASSLGGLAGGIDTQYF. For the CDR3, the DNA is TGTGCCAGCAGCTTGGGAGGACTAGCGGGAGGTATCGATACGCAGTATTTT. Complete variable domain (other parts from reference TRBV5-4 and TRBJ2-3): ETGVTQSPTHLIKTRGQQVTLRCSSQSGHNTVSWYQQALGQGPQFIFQYYREEENGRGNFPPRFSGLQFPNYSSELNVNALELDDSALYLCASSLGGLAGGIDTQYFGPGTRLTVL.

This clone was seen a single time. In nucleotides, the CDR3 is TGTGCCAGCAGCCGTACCGGGACAGCTTACAATGAGCAGTTCTTC. This sequence encodes CASSRTGTAYNEQFF. The rearrangement uses TRBV7-9 and TRBJ2-1, with 7 bases matching TRBD1. The CDR3 has 15 amino acids. Germline trimming cut 5 bases from V and 4 bases from J; bases unmatched to any gene: 8. The germline V gene has CDR1 SEHNR and CDR2 FQNEAQ (reference sequence).

The chain couples TRBV3-1 (or the pseudogene TRBV3-2) to TRBJ1-6; no definite D call. The ends were cut back, 1 base at V and 8 bases at J, with 6 bases in the middle. The V gene's germline CDR1 is LGHDT and CDR2 YNNKEL (reference sequence). This CDR3 has 13 residues. The CDR3 coding sequence is TGTGCCAGCAGCCAAGGCCCAGATTCACCCCTCCACTTT. Amino acid sequence: CASSQGPDSPLHF.

This rearrangement joins TRBV9 to TRBJ2-5, with TRBD1 identical over 9 bases. The germline CDR1 and CDR2 sequences are SGDLS and YYNGEE. The CDR3 extends over 15 amino acids. Germline trimming cut 0 bases from V and 2 bases from J; bases unmatched to any gene: 2. The chain's CDR3 is CASSVAGTGQETQYF. CDR3 DNA sequence: TGTGCCAGCAGCGTAGCCGGGACAGGGCAAGAGACCCAGTACTTC.

This clone was picked up a small number of times. The CDR3 DNA is TGCGCCAGCAGCTGGGGAATCAGGGGAAACACTGAAGCTTTCTTT. Its translation is CASSWGIRGNTEAFF. The J gene is TRBJ1-1, the V gene TRBV5-1; D perhaps matches TRBD1 (6 bases). The germline V gene encodes CDR1 SGHRS and CDR2 YFSETQ. The V gene lost 3 bases and the J gene lost 2 bases, with 14 bases spanning the gap. The CDR3 covers 15 residues.

This clone was counted a single time. The rearrangement joins TRBV28 to TRBJ2-1; 7 bases fit TRBD2. The CDR3 sequence is 15 residues long. The junction had 5 bases not matched to a gene; V was cut back by 5 bases and J by 1 base. Germline CDR1 and CDR2: MDHEN and SYDVKM. The CDR3 DNA sequence: TGTGCCAGCAGTAGGACTAGGGTGTCCTACAATGAGCAGTTCTTC. This translates into CASSRTRVSYNEQFF.

CDR3 nucleotide sequence: TGCGCCAGCTTAGCGGGAGGGCCGGGTAATGAGCAGTTCTTC. Translating it yields CASLAGGPGNEQFF. This chain uses TRBV5-1 with TRBJ2-1; 11 bases line up with TRBD2. Unmatched junction bases numbered 7, after V lost 7 bases and J lost 7 bases. The CDR3 consists of 14 residues. Germline V gene data show CDR1 as SGHRS and CDR2 as YFSETQ.

This chain connects TRBV7-3 to TRBJ2-5, with 11 bases matching TRBD2. The CDR3 has 13 amino acids. Germline values: CDR1 SGHTA, CDR2 FQGTGA. J was trimmed by 5 bases and V by 4 bases; bases with no gene match: 0. The CDR3 DNA sequence: TGTGCCAGCAGCTCTAGCGGGGGGGAGACCCAGTACTTC. This gives the protein CASSSSGGETQYF.

V gene TRBV7-8 combines with J gene TRBJ2-7; TRBD2 matches at 7 bases. The length of the CDR3 is 16 residues. Germline assignment: CDR1 SGHVS and CDR2 FQNEAQ. The V gene end was trimmed by 2 bases and the J gene end by 0 bases; junction bases not matched to a gene: 7. As DNA, the CDR3 is TGTGCCAGCAGCTTATCGGCTAGCGGAAGCTCCTACGAGCAGTACGTC. Translation gives CASSLSASGSSYEQYV.

The chain links TRBV19 to TRBJ2-1, with TRBD2 identical over 9 bases. The trim removed 4 bases at V and 1 base at J, leaving 2 bases unmatched. CDR3 length: 15 amino acids. Germline V lookup: CDR1 LNHDA, CDR2 SQIVND (reference sequence). The CDR3 reads CASSNSGRSYNEQFF. The CDR3, as DNA: TGTGCCAGTAGTAACAGCGGGAGGTCCTACAATGAGCAGTTCTTC.

This clone has a single count. The chain employs TRBV9 and TRBJ2-1; perhaps TRBD2 as D (6 bases). The CDR3 spans 17 residues. Per the germline V gene, CDR1 is SGDLS and CDR2 is YYNGEE. The V gene lost 0 bases and the J gene lost 7 bases, with 20 bases spanning the gap. For the CDR3, the DNA is TGTGCCAGCAGCGTAGAAAGCCCCAGCGGGTATTTGAATGAGCAGTTCTTC. It translates to CASSVESPSGYLNEQFF.

The chain recombines TRBV10-2 with TRBJ2-2, with 8 bases identical to TRBD2. The trim removed 2 bases at V and 5 bases at J, leaving 4 bases unmatched. The CDR3 has 15 residues. Germline assignment: CDR1 WSHSY and CDR2 SAAADI. CDR3 DNA sequence: TGCGCCAGCAGTGAGACCAGCGGGAGAACCGGGGAGCTGTTTTTT. Residues: CASSETSGRTGELFF.

This clone appeared a few times. The J gene is TRBJ2-6, the V gene TRBV5-1, with TRBD1 identical over 9 bases. The germline CDR1 and CDR2 sequences are SGHRS and YFSETQ. The CDR3 is 18 residues long. V gave up 4 bases and J gave up 0 bases; unmatched junction bases: 8. CDR3 in DNA: TGCGCCAGCAGCCTATCCGGGACAGGGCCCTCTGGGGCCAACGTCCTGACTTTC. It encodes CASSLSGTGPSGANVLTF.

V and J are TRBV3-1 (or the pseudogene TRBV3-2) and TRBJ2-5; no clear D. V was shortened by 1 base and J by 6 bases, with 9 bases between the two germline ends. Germline V CDR1 and CDR2: LGHDT, YNNKEL (reference sequence). The CDR3 spans 13 residues. The CDR3 nucleotides are TGTGCCAGCAGCCAAGGAGACTTCCAGACCCAGTACTTC. It codes for CASSQGDFQTQYF.

The chain employs TRBV5-4 and TRBJ1-1; a weak D match, TRBD1 (5 bases). This CDR3 is 14 amino acids long. Germline V gene sequence: CDR1 SGHNT, CDR2 YYREEE (reference sequence). Trimming stripped 0 bases from V and 0 bases from J, with 6 bases between. CDR3: CASSLDRMNTEAFF. For the CDR3, the DNA is TGTGCCAGCAGCTTGGACAGGATGAACACTGAAGCTTTCTTT.

The chain carries TRBV6-1 and TRBJ1-1; D is unresolved. The germline gives CDR1 MNHNS, CDR2 SASEGT. This CDR3 has 15 residues. The germline V and J ends were trimmed by 2 bases and 3 bases, with 13 bases remaining between them. CDR3 nucleotides: TGTGCCAGCAGTGAACTCACCGGGAGGGACACTGAAGCTTTCTTT. This translates into CASSELTGRDTEAFF.

The rearrangement uses TRBV5-4 and TRBJ1-1, with 7 bases that match TRBD1. This CDR3 is 13 amino acids long. Trimming took 5 bases from V and 1 from J; bases not matched to a gene: 2. The germline V gene encodes CDR1 SGHNT and CDR2 YYREEE (reference sequence). CDR3 sequence reads: CASSGQANTEAFF. Written as DNA, the CDR3 is TGTGCCAGCAGTGGACAGGCGAACACTGAAGCTTTCTTT. Combining the CDR3 with reference TRBV5-4 and TRBJ1-1 gives the whole variable domain ETGVTQSPTHLIKTRGQQVTLRCSSQSGHNTVSWYQQALGQGPQFIFQYYREEENGRGNFPPRFSGLQFPNYSSELNVNALELDDSALYLCASSGQANTEAFFGQGTRLTVV.

The chain couples TRBV2 to TRBJ2-7; D is ambiguous. The ends were cut back, 6 bases at V and 2 bases at J, with 14 bases in the middle. This CDR3 region has 14 residues. Germline loops: CDR1 SNHLY, CDR2 FYNNEI. The CDR3 bases are TGTGCCAGCAGGCTCAGGATGGCCACCTACGAGCAGTACGTC. Translation: CASRLRMATYEQYV.

The chain carries TRBV2 and TRBJ1-3; a weak D match, TRBD1 (5 bases). This CDR3 is 16 amino acids long. Between the trimmed V and J ends, which lost 4 bases and 0 bases, there was a span of 13 bases. Germline V gene lookup returns CDR1 SNHLY and CDR2 FYNNEI. Here the CDR3 reads CASSGGTLSSGNTIYF. CDR3 bases: TGTGCCAGCAGTGGGGGCACCCTGAGCTCTGGAAACACCATATATTTT.

The gene calls are TRBV7-9 and TRBJ2-2; D perhaps matches TRBD2 (6 bases). Trimming removed 3 bases from V and 5 bases from J, with 13 bases in between. The CDR3 totals 15 residues. The germline V gene has CDR1 SEHNR and CDR2 FQNEAQ (reference sequence). CDR3 region: CASSLEGGGTGELFF. As DNA, the CDR3 is TGTGCCAGCAGCTTGGAGGGAGGAGGGACCGGGGAGCTGTTTTTT.